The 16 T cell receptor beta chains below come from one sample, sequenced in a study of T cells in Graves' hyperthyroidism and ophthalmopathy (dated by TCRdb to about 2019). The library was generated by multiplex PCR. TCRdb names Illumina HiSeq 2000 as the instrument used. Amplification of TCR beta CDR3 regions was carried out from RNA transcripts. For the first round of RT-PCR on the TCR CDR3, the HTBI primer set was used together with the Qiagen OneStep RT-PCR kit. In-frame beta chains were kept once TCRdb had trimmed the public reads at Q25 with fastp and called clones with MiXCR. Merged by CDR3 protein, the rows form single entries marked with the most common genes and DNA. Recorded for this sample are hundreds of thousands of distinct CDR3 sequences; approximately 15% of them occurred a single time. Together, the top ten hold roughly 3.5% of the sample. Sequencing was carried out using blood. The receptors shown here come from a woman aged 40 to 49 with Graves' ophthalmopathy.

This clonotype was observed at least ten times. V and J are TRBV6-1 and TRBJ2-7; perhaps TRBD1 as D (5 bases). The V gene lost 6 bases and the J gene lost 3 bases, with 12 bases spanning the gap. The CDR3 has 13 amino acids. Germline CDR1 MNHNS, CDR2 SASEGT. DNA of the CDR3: TGTGCCAGCAGCCCCTTCGGACACTACGAGCAGTACTTC. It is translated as CASSPFGHYEQYF.

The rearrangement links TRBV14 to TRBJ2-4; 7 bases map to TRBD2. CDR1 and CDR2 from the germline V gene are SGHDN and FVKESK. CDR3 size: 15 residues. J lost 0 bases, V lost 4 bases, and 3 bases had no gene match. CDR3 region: CASSPSGAAKNIQYF. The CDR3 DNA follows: TGTGCCAGCAGCCCAAGCGGGGCAGCCAAAAACATTCAGTACTTC.

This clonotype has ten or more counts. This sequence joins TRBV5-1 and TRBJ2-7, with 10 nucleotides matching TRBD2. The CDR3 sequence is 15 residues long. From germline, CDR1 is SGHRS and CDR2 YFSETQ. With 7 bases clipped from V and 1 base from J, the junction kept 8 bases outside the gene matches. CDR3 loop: CASGSLAGQSYEQYF. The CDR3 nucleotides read TGCGCCAGCGGATCACTAGCGGGACAATCCTACGAGCAGTACTTC.

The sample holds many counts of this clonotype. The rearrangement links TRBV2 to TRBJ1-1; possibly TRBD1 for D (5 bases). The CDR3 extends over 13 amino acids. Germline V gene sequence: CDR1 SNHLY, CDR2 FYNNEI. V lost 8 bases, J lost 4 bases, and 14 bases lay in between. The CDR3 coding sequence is TGTGCCAGCCGATCCGAAAGGGGCACTGAAGCTTTCTTT. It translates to CASRSERGTEAFF.

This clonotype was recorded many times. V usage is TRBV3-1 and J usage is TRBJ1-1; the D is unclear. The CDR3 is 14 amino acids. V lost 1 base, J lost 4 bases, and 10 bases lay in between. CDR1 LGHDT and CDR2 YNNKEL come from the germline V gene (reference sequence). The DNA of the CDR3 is TGTGCCAGCAGCCAAGTTGCCAGAAGCACTGAAGCTTTCTTT. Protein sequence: CASSQVARSTEAFF.

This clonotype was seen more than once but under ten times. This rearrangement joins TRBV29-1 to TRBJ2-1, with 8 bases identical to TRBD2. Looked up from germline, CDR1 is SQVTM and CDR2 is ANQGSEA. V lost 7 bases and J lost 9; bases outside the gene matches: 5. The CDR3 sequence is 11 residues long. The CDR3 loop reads CSAHGGGEQFF. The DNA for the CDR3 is TGCAGCGCCCACGGGGGGGGTGAGCAGTTCTTC.

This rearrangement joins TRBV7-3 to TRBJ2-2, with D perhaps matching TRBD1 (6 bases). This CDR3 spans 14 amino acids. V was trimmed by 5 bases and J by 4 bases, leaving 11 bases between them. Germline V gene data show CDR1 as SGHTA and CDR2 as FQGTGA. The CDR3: CASSKYRATGELFF. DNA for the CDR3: TGTGCCAGCAGCAAATACAGGGCCACCGGGGAGCTGTTTTTT.

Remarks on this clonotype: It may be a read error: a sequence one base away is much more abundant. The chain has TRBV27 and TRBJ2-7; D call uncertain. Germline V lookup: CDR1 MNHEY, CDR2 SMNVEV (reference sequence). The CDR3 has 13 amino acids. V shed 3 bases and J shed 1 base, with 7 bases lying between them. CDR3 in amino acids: CASSFGKSYEQYF. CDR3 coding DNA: TGTGCCAGCAGTTTCGGCAAGTCCTACGAGCAGTACTTC.

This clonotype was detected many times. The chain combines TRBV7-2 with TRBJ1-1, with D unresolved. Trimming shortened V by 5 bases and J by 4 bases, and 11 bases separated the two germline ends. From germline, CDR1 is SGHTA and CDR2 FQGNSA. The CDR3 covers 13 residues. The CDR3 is CASSRRHSTEAFF. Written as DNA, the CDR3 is TGTGCCAGCAGCAGACGACACAGCACTGAAGCTTTCTTT.

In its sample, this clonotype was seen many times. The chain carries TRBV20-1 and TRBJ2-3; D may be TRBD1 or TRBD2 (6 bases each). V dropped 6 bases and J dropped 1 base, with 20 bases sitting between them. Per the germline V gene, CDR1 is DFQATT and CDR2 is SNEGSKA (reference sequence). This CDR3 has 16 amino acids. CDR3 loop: CSATGGPRWGTDTQYF. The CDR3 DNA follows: TGCAGTGCCACCGGGGGCCCGAGGTGGGGCACAGATACGCAGTATTTT.

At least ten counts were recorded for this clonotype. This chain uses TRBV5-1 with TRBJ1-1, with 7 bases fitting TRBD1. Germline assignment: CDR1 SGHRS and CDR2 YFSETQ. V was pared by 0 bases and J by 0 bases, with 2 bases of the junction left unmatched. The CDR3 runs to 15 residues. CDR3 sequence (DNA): TGCGCCAGCAGCTTGGTGGGGACAGTGAACACTGAAGCTTTCTTT. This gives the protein CASSLVGTVNTEAFF.

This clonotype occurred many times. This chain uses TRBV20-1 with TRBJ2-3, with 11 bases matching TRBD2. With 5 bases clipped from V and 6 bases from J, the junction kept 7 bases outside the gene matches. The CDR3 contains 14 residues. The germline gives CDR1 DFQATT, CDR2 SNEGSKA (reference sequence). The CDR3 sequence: CSAPKGLAADTQYF. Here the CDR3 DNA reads TGCAGTGCTCCTAAGGGACTAGCGGCTGATACGCAGTATTTT.

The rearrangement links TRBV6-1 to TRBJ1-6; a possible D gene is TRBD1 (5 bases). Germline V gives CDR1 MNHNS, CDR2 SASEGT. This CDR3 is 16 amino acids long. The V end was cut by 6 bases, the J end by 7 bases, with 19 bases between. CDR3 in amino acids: CASSLGTPQRNSPLHF. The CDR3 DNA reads TGTGCCAGCAGCCTAGGGACGCCCCAGAGAAATTCACCCCTCCACTTT.

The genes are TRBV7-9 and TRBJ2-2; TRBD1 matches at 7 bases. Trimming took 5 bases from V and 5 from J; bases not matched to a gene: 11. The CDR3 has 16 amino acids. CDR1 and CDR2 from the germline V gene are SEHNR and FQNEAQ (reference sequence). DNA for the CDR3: TGTGCCAGCAGCACCATGCCGACAGGGTGGACCGGGGAGCTGTTTTTT. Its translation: CASSTMPTGWTGELFF.

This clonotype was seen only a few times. The CDR3, as DNA: TGCGCCAGCAGCCAAACAGGGCCTAGCACAGATACGCAGTATTTT. Residues: CASSQTGPSTDTQYF. The V call is TRBV4-1, the J call TRBJ2-3; the D gene is possibly TRBD1 (6 bases). Germline CDR1 is MGHRA and CDR2 is YSYEKL. Trimming shortened V by 2 bases and J by 0 bases, and 9 bases separated the two germline ends. This CDR3 is built from 15 residues.

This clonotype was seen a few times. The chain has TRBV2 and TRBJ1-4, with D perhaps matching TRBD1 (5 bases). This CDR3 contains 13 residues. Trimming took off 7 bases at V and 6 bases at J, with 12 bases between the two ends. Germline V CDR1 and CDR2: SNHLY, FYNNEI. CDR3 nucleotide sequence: TGTGCCAGCACGGGGCAAACCCATGAAAAACTGTTTTTT. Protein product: CASTGQTHEKLFF.